A few counts support the clone carrying this T cell receptor (beta chain). Its antigen is undetermined. The CDR3 contains 18 residues. Trimming at V came to 5 bases and at J to 5 bases, leaving 17 bases not matched to a gene. Germline V gene sequence: CDR1 MNHEY, CDR2 SMNVEV (reference sequence). This record belongs to a study of blood T cells in healthy people across ages. General study results and limits: Age advanced and TCR beta diversity per million T cells fell, roughly linearly.

The authors ran a second PCR of roughly 7 to 11 cycles using a sample-barcoded 5' primer and a J-beta primer mix. Each CDR3 protein gets one entry after TCRdb re-called the 5' RACE reads with MiXCR. The sample has roughly 800,000 distinct CDR3 sequences, 58% seen once. Material for sequencing was blood. The chain combines TRBV27 with TRBJ2-5; 10 bases fit TRBD2. The sequence was collected from a man younger than 40 in good health. For the CDR3, the DNA is TGTGCCAGCAGTCCTATGGGGACTAGCGTAAGAGAGGGCGAGACCCAGTACTTC. This codes for CASSPMGTSVREGETQYF.